This T cell receptor beta chain derives from a study of ipilimumab plus nivolumab after autologous stem cell transplantation. The V gene end was trimmed by 5 bases and the J gene end by 3 bases; junction bases not matched to a gene: 11. Germline CDR1 reads SEHNR; CDR2 reads FQNEAQ (reference sequence). This CDR3 has 16 amino acids. Clones were read by immunoSEQ multiplex PCR, and TCRdb kept only the in-frame ones, dropping some. The repertoire consists of approximately 16,000 clones, with approximately 72% occurring once and the leading ten covering around 9.3%. This clone was seen once. The rearrangement uses TRBV7-9 and TRBJ2-7; TRBD1 aligns across 9 bases. This clonotype was obtained from a male donor with primary mediastinal lymphoma. The sample in question was PBMCs, obtained in a trial of ipilimumab plus nivolumab as post-transplant consolidation. The CDR3 DNA is TGTGCCAGCAGCACCTTTGGACAGGGGAGTTTCTACGAGCAGTACTTC. It is translated as CASSTFGQGSFYEQYF.